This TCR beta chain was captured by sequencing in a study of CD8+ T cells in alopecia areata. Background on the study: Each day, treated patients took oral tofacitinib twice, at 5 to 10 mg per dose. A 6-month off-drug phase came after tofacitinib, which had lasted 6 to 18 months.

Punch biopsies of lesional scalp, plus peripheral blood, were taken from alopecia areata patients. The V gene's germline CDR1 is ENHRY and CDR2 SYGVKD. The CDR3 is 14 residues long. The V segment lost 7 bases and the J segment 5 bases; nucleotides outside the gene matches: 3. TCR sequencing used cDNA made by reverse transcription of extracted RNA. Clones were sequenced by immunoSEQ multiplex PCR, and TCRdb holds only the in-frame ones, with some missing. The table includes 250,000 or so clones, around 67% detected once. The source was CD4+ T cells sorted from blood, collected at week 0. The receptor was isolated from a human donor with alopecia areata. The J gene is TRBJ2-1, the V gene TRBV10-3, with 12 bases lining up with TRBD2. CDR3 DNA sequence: TGTGCCATCATGCGGACTAGCGGGGACAATGAGCAGTTCTTC. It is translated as CAIMRTSGDNEQFF.